The 3 T cell receptor beta chains given below trace back to one sample, sequenced in a study of tumor and adjacent non-tumor tissue in lung cancer. A modified ARM-PCR protocol with three rounds of nested PCR amplified TCRbeta. A single record per CDR3 protein comes from TCRdb applying MiXCR to the multiplex PCR reads. This sample has about 67,000 distinct CDR3 sequences, with 65% to 80% found just once. This sample's RNA came from whole unsorted tissue. Distant lung tissue was collected more than 3 cm away from the tumor edge. Source material: distant non-tumor lung tissue. These receptors were obtained from a man aged 55 to 70 with non-small cell lung cancer.

This clonotype was observed many times. The genes are TRBV28 and TRBJ2-1; unclear D gene. Trimming left V 8 bases short and J 2 bases short, with 10 bases between. The CDR3 is made up of 13 amino acids. Germline CDR1 is MDHEN and CDR2 is SYDVKM. CDR3 nucleotides: TGTGCCAGCGGTGGGATCCCCTACAATGAGCAGTTCTTC. This gives the protein CASGGIPYNEQFF.

To note about this clonotype: This CDR3 is missing its conserved last phenylalanine or tryptophan, likely due to a read error. Because the CDR3's place on the DNA is in doubt, the DNA is left out and the CDR3 is given as listed by TCRdb. The CDR3 region is CATRSGADGGYTV. The chain combines TRBV24-1 with TRBJ1-2. The CDR3 is 13 amino acids long, termini counted. Germline-derived CDR1 and CDR2 are KGHDR and SFDVKD.

A note on this clonotype: The final CDR3 position lacks the conserved phenylalanine or tryptophan, pointing to a likely read error. This chain uses TRBV29-1 with TRBJ2-7; 8 nucleotides match TRBD2. The CDR3 is 14 residues long. J was trimmed by 6 bases and V by 6 bases; bases with no gene match: 13. The V gene's germline CDR1 is SQVTM and CDR2 ANQGSEA. The CDR3: CSVRTSRSQGEQYL. In nucleotides, the CDR3 is TGCAGCGTGAGGACTAGCAGAAGTCAAGGCGAGCAGTACTTG.